This TCR beta chain was recovered during a study of T cell changes during pregnancy in multiple sclerosis. Using immunoSEQ multiplex PCR, the repertoire was profiled, and TCRdb retains in-frame clones only, with some absent. The sample lists 33,000 or so clones; about 91% were seen once. The length of the CDR3 is 15 residues. The germline V gene encodes CDR1 SGHNT and CDR2 YYREEE (reference sequence). Trimming took off 2 bases at V and 3 bases at J, with 13 bases between the two ends. This clonotype originated in a female donor with multiple sclerosis, enrolled in a pregnancy study. The input for sequencing was CD8+ T cells from peripheral blood mononuclear cells, taken in the second trimester of pregnancy. The chain carries TRBV5-4 and TRBJ2-3; D is possibly TRBD2 (5 bases). Written as DNA, the CDR3 is TGTGCCAGCAGCTTTAAACTAGAAAAAACAGATACGCAGTATTTT. It is translated as CASSFKLEKTDTQYF.